The sequence of this TCR beta chain was determined in a study of cytomegalovirus exposure and HLA in healthy donors. After removal of 3 bases from V and 7 bases from J, the junction contained 8 bases not matched to a gene. The CDR3 has 15 residues. Germline V gives CDR1 MNHNS, CDR2 SASEGT. This PCR relied on a set of 60 Vbeta primers and 13 Jbeta primers. Generated by immunoSEQ multiplex PCR, the TCRdb table keeps only in-frame clones and is missing some. The sample records 90,000 to 150,000 clones, about 74% being singletons. Material: PBMCs. This chain joins TRBV6-1 and TRBJ1-5; 8 nucleotides line up with TRBD1. The TCR comes from a female donor in good health and CMV-seronegative. CDR3 DNA sequence: TGTGCCAGCAGTGAGCCACGGGACAGGATGCAGCCCCAGCATTTT. Its protein is CASSEPRDRMQPQHF.